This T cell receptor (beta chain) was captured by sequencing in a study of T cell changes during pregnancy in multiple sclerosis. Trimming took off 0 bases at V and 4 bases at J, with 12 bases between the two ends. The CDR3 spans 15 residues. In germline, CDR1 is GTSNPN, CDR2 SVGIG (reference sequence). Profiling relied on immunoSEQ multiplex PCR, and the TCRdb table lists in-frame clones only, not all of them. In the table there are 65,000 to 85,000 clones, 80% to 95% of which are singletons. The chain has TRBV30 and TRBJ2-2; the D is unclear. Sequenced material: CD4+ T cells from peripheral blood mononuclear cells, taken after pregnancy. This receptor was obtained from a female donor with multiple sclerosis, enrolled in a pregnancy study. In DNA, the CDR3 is TGTGCCTGGAGTGTACGAGCACAGTTCACCGGGGAGCTGTTTTTT. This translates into CAWSVRAQFTGELFF.